This record looks at one TCR beta chain sequence and its context. What it recognizes is unknown. Trimming shortened V by 5 bases and J by 4 bases, and 9 bases separated the two germline ends. In germline, CDR1 is LNHDA, CDR2 SQIVND (reference sequence). This CDR3 has 13 residues. This record comes from a study of OX40 agonist ivuxolimab in advanced cancers. Study-wide context: Prior therapy, whether anti-PD-1, anti-PD-L1 or anti-CTLA-4, was allowed, and less than 45% had some.

Clones were read by immunoSEQ multiplex PCR, and TCRdb kept only the in-frame ones, dropping some. The sample consists of approximately 79,000 clones, approximately 86% of them appearing once. Overall study findings and caveats: Clones of CD4+ and CD8+ blood T cells grew by week 6 at doses of 0.1 to 3.0 mg/kg. Nonresponders, in some cases, also had low normalized T-cell clonal expansion. Fewer expanded clones were found on average in CD4+ than in CD8+ T cells.

The chain joins TRBV19 to TRBJ1-5; D gene uncertain. The sequencing here drew on CD4+ or CD8+ T cells sorted from blood, taken in a trial of the OX40 agonist ivuxolimab. The source is an adult with an advanced solid tumor such as melanoma, head and neck, liver or kidney cancer. The CDR3 loop is CASSLSGNQPQHF. CDR3 nucleotides: TGTGCCAGTAGTCTCTCGGGTAATCAGCCCCAGCATTTT.